This TCR beta chain was found in a study of shared clonotypes between healthy human individuals. Every subset's genomic DNA went evenly onto several immunoSEQ plates. Sequenced by immunoSEQ multiplex PCR; TCRdb stores in-frame clones only, minus some. The sample comprises 1.5 million to 2.5 million clones, about 95% of which are singletons, and 1% to 1.5% rests with the top ten. This CDR3 has 13 residues. The ends were cut back, 2 bases at V and 5 bases at J, with 9 bases in the middle. Looked up from germline, CDR1 is SEHNR and CDR2 is FQNEAQ (reference sequence). Positively selected for CCR7, the CD45RO-negative cells used as naive CD8 cells excluded terminally differentiated effector memory CD45RA+ cells.

The sequence was collected from a man between 18 and 29 years old in good health. The chain employs TRBV7-9 and TRBJ1-2; D remains unclear. The specimen was naive CD8+ T cells sorted from blood. The CDR3 bases are TGTGCCAGCAGCTTAATAGTTACGTATGGCTACACCTTC. Residues: CASSLIVTYGYTF.